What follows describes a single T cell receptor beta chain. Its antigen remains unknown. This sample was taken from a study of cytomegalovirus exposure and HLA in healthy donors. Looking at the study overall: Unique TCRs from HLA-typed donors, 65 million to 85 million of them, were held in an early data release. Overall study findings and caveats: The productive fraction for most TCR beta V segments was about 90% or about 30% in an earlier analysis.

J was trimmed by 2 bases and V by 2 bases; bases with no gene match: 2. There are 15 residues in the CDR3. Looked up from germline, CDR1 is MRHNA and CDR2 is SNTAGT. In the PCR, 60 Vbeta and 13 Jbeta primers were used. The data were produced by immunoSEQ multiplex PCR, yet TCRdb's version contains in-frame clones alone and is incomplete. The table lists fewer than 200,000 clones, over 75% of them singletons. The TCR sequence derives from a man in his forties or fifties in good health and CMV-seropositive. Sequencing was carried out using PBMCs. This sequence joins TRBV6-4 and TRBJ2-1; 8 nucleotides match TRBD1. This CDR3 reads CASSDQGATYNEQFF. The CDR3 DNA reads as TGTGCCAGCAGTGACCAGGGGGCCACCTACAATGAGCAGTTCTTC.